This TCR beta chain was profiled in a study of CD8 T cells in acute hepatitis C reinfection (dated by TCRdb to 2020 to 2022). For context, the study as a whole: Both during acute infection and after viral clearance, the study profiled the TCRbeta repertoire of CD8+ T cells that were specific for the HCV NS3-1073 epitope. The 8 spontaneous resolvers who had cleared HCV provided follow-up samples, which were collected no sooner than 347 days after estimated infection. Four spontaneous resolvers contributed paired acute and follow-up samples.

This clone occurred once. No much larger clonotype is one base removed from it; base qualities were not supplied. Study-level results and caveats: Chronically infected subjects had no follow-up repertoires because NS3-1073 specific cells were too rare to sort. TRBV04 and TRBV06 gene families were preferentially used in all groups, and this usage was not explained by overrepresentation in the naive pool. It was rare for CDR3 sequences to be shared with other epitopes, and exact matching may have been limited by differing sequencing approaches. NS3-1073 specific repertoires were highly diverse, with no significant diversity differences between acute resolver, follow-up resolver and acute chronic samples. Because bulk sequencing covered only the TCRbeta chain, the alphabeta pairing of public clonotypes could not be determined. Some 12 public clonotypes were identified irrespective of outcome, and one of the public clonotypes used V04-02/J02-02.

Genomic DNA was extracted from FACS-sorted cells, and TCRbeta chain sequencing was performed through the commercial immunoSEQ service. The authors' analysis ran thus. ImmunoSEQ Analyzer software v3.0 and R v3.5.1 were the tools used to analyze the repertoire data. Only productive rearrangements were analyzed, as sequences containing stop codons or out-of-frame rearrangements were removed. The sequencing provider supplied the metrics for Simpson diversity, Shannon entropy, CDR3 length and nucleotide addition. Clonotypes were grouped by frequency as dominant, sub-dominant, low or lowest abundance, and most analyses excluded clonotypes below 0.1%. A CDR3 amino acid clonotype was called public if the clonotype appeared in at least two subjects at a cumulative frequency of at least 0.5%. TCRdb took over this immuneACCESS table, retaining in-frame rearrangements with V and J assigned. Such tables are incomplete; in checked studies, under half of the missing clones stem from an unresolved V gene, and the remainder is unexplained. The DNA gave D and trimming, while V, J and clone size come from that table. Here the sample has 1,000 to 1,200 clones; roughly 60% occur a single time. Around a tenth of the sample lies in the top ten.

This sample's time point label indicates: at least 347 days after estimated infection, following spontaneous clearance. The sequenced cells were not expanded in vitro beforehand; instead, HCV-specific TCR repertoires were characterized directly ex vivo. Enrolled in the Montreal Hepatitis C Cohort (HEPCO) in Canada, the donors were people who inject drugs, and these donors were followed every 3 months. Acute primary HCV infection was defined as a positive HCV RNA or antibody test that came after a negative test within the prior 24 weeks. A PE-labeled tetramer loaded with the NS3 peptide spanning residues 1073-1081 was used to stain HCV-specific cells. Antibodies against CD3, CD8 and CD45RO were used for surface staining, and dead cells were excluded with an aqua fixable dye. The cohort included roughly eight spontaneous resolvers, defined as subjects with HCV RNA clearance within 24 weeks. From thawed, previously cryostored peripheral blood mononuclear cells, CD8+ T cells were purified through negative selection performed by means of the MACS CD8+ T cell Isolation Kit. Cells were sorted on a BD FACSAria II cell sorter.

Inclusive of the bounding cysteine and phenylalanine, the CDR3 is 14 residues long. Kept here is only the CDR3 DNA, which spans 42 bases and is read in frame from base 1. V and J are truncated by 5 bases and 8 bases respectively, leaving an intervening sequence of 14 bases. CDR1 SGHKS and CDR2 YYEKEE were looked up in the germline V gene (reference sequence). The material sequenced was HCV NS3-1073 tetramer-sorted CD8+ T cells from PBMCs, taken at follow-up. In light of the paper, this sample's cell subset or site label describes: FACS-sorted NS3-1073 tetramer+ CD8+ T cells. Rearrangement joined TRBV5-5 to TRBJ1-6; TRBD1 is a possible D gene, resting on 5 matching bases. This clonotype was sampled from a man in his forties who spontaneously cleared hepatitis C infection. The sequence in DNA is TGTGCCAGCAGATCCCCGGACACCCATTCACCCCTCCACTTT. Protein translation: CASRSPDTHSPLHF. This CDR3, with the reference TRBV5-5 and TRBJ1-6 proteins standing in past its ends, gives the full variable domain DAGVTQSPTHLIKTRGQQVTLRCSPISGHKSVSWYQQVLGQGPQFIFQYYEKEERGRGNFPDRFSARQFPNYSSELNVNALLLGDSALYLCASRSPDTHSPLHFGNGTRLTVT.